This record covers a single T cell receptor beta chain. The antigen is undetermined. The CDR3 loop spans 17 amino acids. CDR1 and CDR2 (germline): SEHNR, FQNEAQ (reference sequence). The V end lost 1 base, the J end lost 2 bases, and 16 bases lay between the germline ends. Negative isolation yielded CD8+ and CD4+ T cells; FACS enriched TEMRA cells. This specimen belongs to a study of CD8 T cells in Susac syndrome. Background on the study: Among the Susac syndrome patients who underwent sequencing, more than 5 had clinically active disease, while 8 or 9 of them were in remission. The Susac syndrome patients were therapy-naive, on corticosteroids, or on intravenous immunoglobulin alone at blood draw. The study, taken as a whole, reports: Susac syndrome CD8+ repertoires were clonally expanded, most strongly in CD8+ TEMRA cells.

An amount of RNA that ranged from roughly 0.5 to 1 ug was reverse transcribed with random hexamers. TCRdb reprocessed the immunoSEQ multiplex PCR reads via MiXCR and lists one record per CDR3 protein. The sample lists about 130,000 distinct CDR3 sequences, just under 95% seen once, with roughly 0.17% in the top ten. This TCR came from a human donor with Susac syndrome. The sequencing input was CD8+ T cells from PBMCs. V usage is TRBV7-9 and J usage is TRBJ2-3; a weak D match, TRBD1 (6 bases). The CDR3: CASSLGAGGQHTDTQYF. In DNA form, the CDR3 reads TGTGCCAGCAGCTTAGGTGCGGGTGGACAGCACACAGATACGCAGTATTTT. Full variable domain (outside the CDR3, taken from reference TRBV7-9 and TRBJ2-3): DTGVSQNPRHKITKRGQNVTFRCDPISEHNRLYWYRQTLGQGPEFLTYFQNEAQLEKSRLLSDRFSAERPKGSFSTLEIQRTEQGDSAMYLCASSLGAGGQHTDTQYFGPGTRLTVL.